Described below is a single T cell receptor beta chain sequence and its context. V gave up 5 bases and J gave up 3 bases, with 13 bases separating them. The germline V gene encodes CDR1 LNHDA and CDR2 SQIVND (reference sequence). The CDR3 covers 15 residues. The sample originates from a study of shared clonotypes between healthy human individuals. Some clones are missing from TCRdb's copy, which holds only in-frame ones; the method was immunoSEQ multiplex PCR. The sample includes fewer than 850,000 clones, less than 95% of them seen just once. The chain links TRBV19 to TRBJ2-2, with D perhaps matching TRBD2 (5 bases). Input material: memory CD8+ T cells from PBMCs. Documented subset: CD45RO+ cells pooled with CCR7-negative TemRA cells. This receptor was obtained from a man younger than 35 in good health. Some clones in this sample may be carry-over from other donors' samples. The CDR3 sequence is CASSATGLYTGELFF. The CDR3 nucleotides are TGTGCCAGTAGTGCGACGGGATTGTACACCGGGGAGCTGTTTTTT.